This TCR beta chain was identified during a study of T cell changes during pregnancy in multiple sclerosis. Libraries were prepared by immunoSEQ multiplex PCR; TCRdb keeps only in-frame clonotypes and omits some of them. Of tens of thousands of clones listed, under 95% are singletons. Germline assignment: CDR1 LNHDA and CDR2 SQIVND (reference sequence). V trimming: 5 bases; J trimming: 5 bases; junction bases outside the gene matches: 8. The CDR3 loop spans 14 amino acids. This clone was counted a single time. The TCR originated in a female donor with multiple sclerosis, enrolled in a pregnancy study. The sequenced sample was CD4+ T cells from peripheral blood mononuclear cells, obtained in the third trimester of pregnancy. The chain links TRBV19 to TRBJ2-5, with TRBD1 identical over 7 bases. The CDR3 DNA follows: TGTGCCAGTAGTGGGGTAGGGGGCCAGGAGACCCAGTACTTC. Translating gives CASSGVGGQETQYF.